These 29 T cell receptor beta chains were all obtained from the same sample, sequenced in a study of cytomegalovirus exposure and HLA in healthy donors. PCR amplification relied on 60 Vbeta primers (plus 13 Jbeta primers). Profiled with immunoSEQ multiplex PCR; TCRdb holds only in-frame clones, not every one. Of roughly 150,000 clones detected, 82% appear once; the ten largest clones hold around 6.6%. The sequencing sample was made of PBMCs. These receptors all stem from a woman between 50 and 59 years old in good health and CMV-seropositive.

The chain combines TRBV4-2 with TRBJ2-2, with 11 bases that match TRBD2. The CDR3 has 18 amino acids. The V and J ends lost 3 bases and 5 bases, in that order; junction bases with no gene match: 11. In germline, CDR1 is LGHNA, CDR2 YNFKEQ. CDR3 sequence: CASSHDPLAGDLTGELFF. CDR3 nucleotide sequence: TGTGCCAGCAGCCACGATCCACTAGCGGGGGATTTGACCGGGGAGCTGTTTTTT.

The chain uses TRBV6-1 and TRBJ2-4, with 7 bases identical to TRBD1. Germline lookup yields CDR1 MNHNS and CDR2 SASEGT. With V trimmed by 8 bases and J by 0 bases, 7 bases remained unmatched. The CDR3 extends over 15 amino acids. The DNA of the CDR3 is TGTGCCAGCGAGCGACAGGGATTAGCCAAAAACATTCAGTACTTC. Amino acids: CASERQGLAKNIQYF.

CDR3 coding DNA: TGTGCCAGCAGCCGGGGGGATTCACCCCTCCACTTT. Its translation: CASSRGDSPLHF. This chain joins TRBV13 and TRBJ1-6; weak D call: TRBD1 (5 bases). This CDR3 region has 12 residues. V lost 5 bases, J lost 8 bases, and 7 bases lay in between. Germline V CDR1 and CDR2: PRHDT, FYEKMQ (reference sequence).

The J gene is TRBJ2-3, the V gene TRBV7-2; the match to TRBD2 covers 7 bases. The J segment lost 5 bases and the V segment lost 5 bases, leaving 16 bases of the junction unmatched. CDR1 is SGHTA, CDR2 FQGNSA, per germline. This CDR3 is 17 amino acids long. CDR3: CASSENPGGGGRDTQYF. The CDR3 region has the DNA TGTGCCAGCAGCGAAAATCCGGGTGGCGGCGGGAGAGATACGCAGTATTTT.

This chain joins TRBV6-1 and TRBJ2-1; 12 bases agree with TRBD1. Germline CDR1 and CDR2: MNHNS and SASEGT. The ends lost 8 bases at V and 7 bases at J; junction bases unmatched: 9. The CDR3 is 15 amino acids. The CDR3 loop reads CASRGGDRGQNEQFF. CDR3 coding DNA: TGTGCCAGCCGGGGAGGGGACAGGGGGCAGAATGAGCAGTTCTTC.

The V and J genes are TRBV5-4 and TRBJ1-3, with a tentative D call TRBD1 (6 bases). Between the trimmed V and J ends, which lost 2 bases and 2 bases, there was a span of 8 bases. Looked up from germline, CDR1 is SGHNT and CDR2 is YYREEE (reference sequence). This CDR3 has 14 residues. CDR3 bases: TGTGCCAGCAGCTTCGGACAGACTGGAAACACCATATATTTT. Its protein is CASSFGQTGNTIYF.

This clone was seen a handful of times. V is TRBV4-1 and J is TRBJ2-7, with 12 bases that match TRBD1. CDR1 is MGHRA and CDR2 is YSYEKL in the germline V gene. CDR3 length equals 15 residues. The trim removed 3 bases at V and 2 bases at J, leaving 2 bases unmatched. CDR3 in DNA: TGCGCCAGCAGCCAGGGACAGGGGGCTCCCTACGAGCAGTACTTC. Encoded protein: CASSQGQGAPYEQYF.

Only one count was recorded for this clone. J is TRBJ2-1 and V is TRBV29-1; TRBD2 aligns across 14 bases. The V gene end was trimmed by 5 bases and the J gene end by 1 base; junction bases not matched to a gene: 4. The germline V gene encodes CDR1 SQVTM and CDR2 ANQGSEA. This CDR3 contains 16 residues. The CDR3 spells CSVPWTSGGSYNEQFF. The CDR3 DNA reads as TGCAGCGTTCCCTGGACTAGCGGGGGGTCCTACAATGAGCAGTTCTTC.

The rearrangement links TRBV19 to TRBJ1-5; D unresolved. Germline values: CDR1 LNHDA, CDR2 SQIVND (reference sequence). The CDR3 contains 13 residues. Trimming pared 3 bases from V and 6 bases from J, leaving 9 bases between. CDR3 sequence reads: CASSMVSGQPQHF. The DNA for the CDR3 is TGTGCCAGTAGTATGGTCTCGGGTCAGCCCCAGCATTTT.

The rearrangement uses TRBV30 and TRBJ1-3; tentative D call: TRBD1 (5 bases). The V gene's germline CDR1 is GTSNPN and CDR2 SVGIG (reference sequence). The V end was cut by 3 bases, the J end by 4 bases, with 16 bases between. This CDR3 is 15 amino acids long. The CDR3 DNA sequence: TGTGCCTGGAGCGGCAGACAGTTGAAGGGAAACACCATATATTTT. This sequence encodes CAWSGRQLKGNTIYF.

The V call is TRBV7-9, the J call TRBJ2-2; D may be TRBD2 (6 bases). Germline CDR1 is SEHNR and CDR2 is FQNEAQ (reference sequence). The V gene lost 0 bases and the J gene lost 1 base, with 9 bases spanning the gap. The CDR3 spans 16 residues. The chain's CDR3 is CASSLALAWNTGELFF. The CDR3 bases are TGTGCCAGCAGCTTAGCACTAGCTTGGAACACCGGGGAGCTGTTTTTT.

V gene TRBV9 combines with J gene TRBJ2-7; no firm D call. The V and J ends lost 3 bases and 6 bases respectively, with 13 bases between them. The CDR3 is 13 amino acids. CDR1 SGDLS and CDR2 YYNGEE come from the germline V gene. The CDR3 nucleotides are TGTGCCAGCAGCGACCCGCAGGAATCCGAGCAGTACTTC. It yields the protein CASSDPQESEQYF. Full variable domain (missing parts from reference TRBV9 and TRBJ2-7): DSGVTQTPKHLITATGQRVTLRCSPRSGDLSVYWYQQSLDQGLQFLIQYYNGEERAKGNILERFSAQQFPDLHSELNLSSLELGDSALYFCASSDPQESEQYFGPGTRLTVT.

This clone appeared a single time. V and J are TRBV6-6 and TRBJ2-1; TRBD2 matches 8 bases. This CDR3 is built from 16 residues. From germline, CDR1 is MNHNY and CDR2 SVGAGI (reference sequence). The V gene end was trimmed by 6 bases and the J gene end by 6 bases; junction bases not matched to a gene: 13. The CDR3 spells CASRLSGAGGLNEQFF. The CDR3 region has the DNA TGTGCCAGCAGGCTTAGCGGGGCCGGAGGTCTCAATGAGCAGTTCTTC.

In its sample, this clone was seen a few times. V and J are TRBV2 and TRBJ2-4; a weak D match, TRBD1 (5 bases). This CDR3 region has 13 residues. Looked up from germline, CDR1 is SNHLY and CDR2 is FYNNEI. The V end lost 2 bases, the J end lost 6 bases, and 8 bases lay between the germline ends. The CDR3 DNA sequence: TGTGCCAGCAGTGAAATAGGGGTAAACATTCAGTACTTC. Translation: CASSEIGVNIQYF.

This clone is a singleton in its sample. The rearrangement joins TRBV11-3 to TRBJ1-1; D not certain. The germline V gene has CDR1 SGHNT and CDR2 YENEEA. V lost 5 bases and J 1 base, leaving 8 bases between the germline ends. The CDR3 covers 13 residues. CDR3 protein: CASSRGSNTEAFF. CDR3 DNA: TGTGCCAGCAGCAGAGGGTCGAACACTGAAGCTTTCTTT.

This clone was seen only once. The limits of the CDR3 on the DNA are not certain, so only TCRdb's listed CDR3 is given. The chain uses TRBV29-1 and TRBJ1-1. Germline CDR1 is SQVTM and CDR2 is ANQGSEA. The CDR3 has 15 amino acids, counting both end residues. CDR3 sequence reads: CSVFGSGNARAEAFF.

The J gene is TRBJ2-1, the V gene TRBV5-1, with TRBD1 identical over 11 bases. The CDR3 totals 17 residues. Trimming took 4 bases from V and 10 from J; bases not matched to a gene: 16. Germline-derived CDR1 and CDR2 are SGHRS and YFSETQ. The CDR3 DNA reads TGCGCCAGCAGCCCCGATGGGCCGGGACAGGGGGTAGGGGAGCAGTTCTTC. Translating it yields CASSPDGPGQGVGEQFF. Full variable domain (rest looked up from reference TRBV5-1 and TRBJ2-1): KAGVTQTPRYLIKTRGQQVTLSCSPISGHRSVSWYQQTPGQGLQFLFEYFSETQRNKGNFPGRFSGRQFSNSRSEMNVSTLELGDSALYLCASSPDGPGQGVGEQFFGPGTRLTVL.

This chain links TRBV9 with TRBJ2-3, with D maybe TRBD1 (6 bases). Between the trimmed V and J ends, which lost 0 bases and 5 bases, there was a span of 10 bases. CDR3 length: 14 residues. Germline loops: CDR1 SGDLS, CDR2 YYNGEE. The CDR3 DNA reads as TGTGCCAGCAGCGTAGTGGGGGCTGAAGATACGCAGTATTTT. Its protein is CASSVVGAEDTQYF.

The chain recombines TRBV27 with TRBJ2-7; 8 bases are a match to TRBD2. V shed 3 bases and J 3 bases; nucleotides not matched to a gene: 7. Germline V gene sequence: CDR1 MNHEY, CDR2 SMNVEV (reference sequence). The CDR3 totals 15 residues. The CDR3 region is CASSFSGGVYYEQYF. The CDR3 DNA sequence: TGTGCCAGCAGTTTTTCCGGGGGGGTTTACTACGAGCAGTACTTC.

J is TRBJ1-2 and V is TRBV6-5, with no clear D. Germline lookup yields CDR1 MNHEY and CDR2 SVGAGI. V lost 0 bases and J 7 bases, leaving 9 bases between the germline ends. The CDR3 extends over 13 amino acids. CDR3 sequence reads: CASSYSADGGYTF. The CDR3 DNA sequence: TGTGCCAGCAGTTACTCGGCAGATGGTGGCTACACCTTC.

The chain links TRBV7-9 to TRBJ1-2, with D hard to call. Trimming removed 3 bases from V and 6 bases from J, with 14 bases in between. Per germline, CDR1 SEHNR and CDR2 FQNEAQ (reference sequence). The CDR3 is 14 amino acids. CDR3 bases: TGTGCCAGCAGCTTGAACACACTAAAAGATGGCTACACCTTC. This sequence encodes CASSLNTLKDGYTF.

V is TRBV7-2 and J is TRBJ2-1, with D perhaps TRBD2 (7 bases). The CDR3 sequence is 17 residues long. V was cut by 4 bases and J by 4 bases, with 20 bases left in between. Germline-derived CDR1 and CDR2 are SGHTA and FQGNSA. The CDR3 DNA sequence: TGTGCCAGCAGCTGGGGGTCGGGGGGCCCTGGGTACAATGAGCAGTTCTTC. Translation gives CASSWGSGGPGYNEQFF.

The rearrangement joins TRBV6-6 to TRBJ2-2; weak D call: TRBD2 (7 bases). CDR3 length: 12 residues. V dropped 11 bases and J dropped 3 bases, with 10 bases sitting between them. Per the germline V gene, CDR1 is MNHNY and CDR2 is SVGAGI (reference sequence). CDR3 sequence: CAGGADTGELFF. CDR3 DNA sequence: TGTGCCGGGGGGGCCGACACCGGGGAGCTGTTTTTT.

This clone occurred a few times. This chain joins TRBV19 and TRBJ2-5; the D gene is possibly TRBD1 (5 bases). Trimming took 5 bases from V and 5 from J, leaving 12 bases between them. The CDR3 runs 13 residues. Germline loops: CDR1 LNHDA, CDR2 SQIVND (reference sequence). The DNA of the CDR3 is TGTGCCAGTAGTCCCGGGCCAGGGGAGACCCAGTACTTC. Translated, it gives CASSPGPGETQYF.

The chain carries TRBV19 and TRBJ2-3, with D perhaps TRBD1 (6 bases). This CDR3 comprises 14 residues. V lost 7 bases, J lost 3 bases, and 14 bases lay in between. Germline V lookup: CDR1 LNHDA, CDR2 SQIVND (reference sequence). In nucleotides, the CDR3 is TGTGCCAGTACCCGAGGCAGGGGAACAGATACGCAGTATTTT. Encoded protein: CASTRGRGTDTQYF.

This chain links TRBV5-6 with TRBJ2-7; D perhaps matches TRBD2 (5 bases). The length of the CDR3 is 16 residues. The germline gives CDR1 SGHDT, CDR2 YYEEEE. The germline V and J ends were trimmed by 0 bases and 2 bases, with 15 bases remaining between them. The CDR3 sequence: CASSLGAGGLTYEQYF. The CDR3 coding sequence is TGTGCCAGCAGCTTGGGGGCGGGTGGCCTGACCTACGAGCAGTACTTC.

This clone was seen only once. The CDR3 loop is CASSLVGQGLPYEQYF. The DNA of the CDR3 is TGTGCCAGCAGCTTGGTTGGACAGGGACTCCCCTACGAGCAGTACTTC. This chain joins TRBV11-2 and TRBJ2-7, with 8 bases fitting TRBD1. After removal of 3 bases from V and 2 bases from J, the junction contained 9 bases not matched to a gene. Germline lookup yields CDR1 SGHAT and CDR2 FQNNGV. This CDR3 is 16 amino acids long.

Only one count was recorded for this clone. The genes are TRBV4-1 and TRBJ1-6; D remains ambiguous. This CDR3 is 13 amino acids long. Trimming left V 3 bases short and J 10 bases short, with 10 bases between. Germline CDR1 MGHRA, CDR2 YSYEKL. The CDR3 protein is CASSHETNSPLHF. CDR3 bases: TGCGCCAGCAGCCATGAGACTAACTCACCCCTCCACTTT.

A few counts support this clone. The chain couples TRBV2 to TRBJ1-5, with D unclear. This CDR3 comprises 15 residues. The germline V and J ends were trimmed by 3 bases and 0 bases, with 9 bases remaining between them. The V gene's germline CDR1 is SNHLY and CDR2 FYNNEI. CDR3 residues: CASSENSNSNQPQHF. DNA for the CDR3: TGTGCCAGCAGTGAGAACAGTAATAGCAATCAGCCCCAGCATTTT.